Shown below are 30 T cell receptor beta chains from a single sample sequenced in a study of response to subunit inactivated influenza vaccine. TCRdb itself ran the RT-PCR reads through MiXCR, one entry per CDR3 protein. The data contain roughly 630,000 distinct CDR3 sequences, 11% to 15% of them singletons. Sequences were derived from PBMCs from blood, sampled 14 days before vaccination. Receptors originate from a man in his fifties who received an inactivated influenza vaccine.

This clonotype was seen a handful of times. V gene TRBV20-1 combines with J gene TRBJ2-3; 8 bases match TRBD2. Germline-derived CDR1 and CDR2 are DFQATT and SNEGSKA (reference sequence). Trimming took 1 base from V and 6 from J; bases not matched to a gene: 6. The CDR3 is 14 residues long. CDR3 protein: CSARAGTRGDTQYF. As DNA, the CDR3 is TGCAGTGCTAGAGCCGGGACTAGGGGTGATACGCAGTATTTT.

A few counts support this clonotype. This chain connects TRBV30 to TRBJ1-2; D uncertain. This CDR3 spans 13 amino acids. V was trimmed by 4 bases and J by 7 bases, leaving 16 bases between them. Germline V lookup: CDR1 GTSNPN, CDR2 SVGIG (reference sequence). CDR3 region: CAWTGLPGGGYTF. Written as DNA, the CDR3 is TGTGCCTGGACGGGCCTCCCCGGCGGTGGCTACACCTTC.

There are many counts of this clonotype. V usage is TRBV5-1 and J usage is TRBJ2-2; D may be TRBD1 (6 bases). Between the trimmed V and J ends, which lost 0 bases and 1 base, there was a span of 7 bases. The CDR3 sequence is 15 residues long. Germline CDR1 and CDR2: SGHRS and YFSETQ. CDR3 in amino acids: CASSLVQGNTGELFF. For the CDR3, the DNA is TGCGCCAGCAGCTTGGTACAGGGGAACACCGGGGAGCTGTTTTTT.

This clonotype was counted only a few times. This chain links TRBV20-1 with TRBJ1-1; D is perhaps TRBD1 (6 bases). This CDR3 spans 14 amino acids. Trimming pared 6 bases from V and 5 bases from J, leaving 19 bases between. Germline V gene lookup returns CDR1 DFQATT and CDR2 SNEGSKA (reference sequence). The CDR3 DNA follows: TGCAGTGCCCAAACTCATCGGAGGGGGACTGAAGCTTTCTTT. Residues: CSAQTHRRGTEAFF.

The rearrangement joins TRBV27 to TRBJ1-6; 8 bases line up with TRBD1. Germline CDR1 reads MNHEY; CDR2 reads SMNVEV (reference sequence). J was trimmed by 9 bases and V by 6 bases; bases with no gene match: 7. This CDR3 contains 14 residues. DNA for the CDR3: TGTGCCAGCAGATCGGACAGGGAGTTTTCACCCCTCCACTTT. Its protein is CASRSDREFSPLHF.

This clonotype appeared a few times. The gene calls are TRBV6-5 and TRBJ2-1; perhaps TRBD1 as D (6 bases). Trimming removed 7 bases from V and 10 bases from J, with 11 bases in between. This CDR3 spans 11 amino acids. Germline V CDR1 and CDR2: MNHEY, SVGAGI. The CDR3 region is CASTGQTEQFF. The CDR3 coding sequence is TGTGCCAGCACTGGACAGACCGAGCAGTTCTTC.

This chain connects TRBV29-1 to TRBJ2-7, with 7 bases aligning to TRBD2. With V trimmed by 6 bases and J by 5 bases, 13 bases remained unmatched. This CDR3 is built from 14 residues. Germline-derived CDR1 and CDR2 are SQVTM and ANQGSEA. The CDR3 region is CSVQRGGTRNEQYF. As DNA, the CDR3 is TGCAGCGTGCAACGCGGGGGAACTAGGAACGAGCAGTACTTC.

This clonotype was found many times. V is TRBV4-3 and J is TRBJ2-1; the D gene is possibly TRBD2 (5 bases). Trimming left V 4 bases short and J 9 bases short, with 13 bases between. Germline CDR1 is LGHNA and CDR2 is YSLEER. The CDR3 totals 13 residues. The CDR3 is CASSRRETGEQFF. The CDR3 nucleotides are TGCGCCAGCAGCCGAAGGGAGACGGGTGAGCAGTTCTTC.

The chain employs TRBV20-1 and TRBJ1-6, with D unresolved. From germline, CDR1 is DFQATT and CDR2 SNEGSKA (reference sequence). The CDR3 is made up of 13 amino acids. The ends were cut back, 0 bases at V and 7 bases at J, with 7 bases in the middle. CDR3 in amino acids: CSARDAANSPLHF. The CDR3 DNA sequence: TGCAGTGCTAGAGATGCGGCGAATTCACCCCTCCACTTT.

The chain employs TRBV18 and TRBJ2-1; 7 nucleotides line up with TRBD2. CDR1 is KGHSH and CDR2 is LQKENI in the germline V gene. V dropped 2 bases and J dropped 6; count of bases not matched to a gene: 13. The CDR3 loop spans 17 amino acids. The CDR3 DNA is TGTGCCAGCTCACCAGTGGGCGGGGGAATGGTTCGCAATGAGCAGTTCTTC. As protein: CASSPVGGGMVRNEQFF.

A remark on this clonotype: At one end the junction does not follow the germline gene, possibly because of a read error. The gene calls are TRBV7-7 and TRBJ2-2; 7 bases line up with TRBD2. CDR3 length equals 14 residues. Germline V gene data show CDR1 as SSHAT and CDR2 as FNYEAQ (reference sequence). This CDR3 reads CASSIGTTTGELFF. The CDR3 DNA reads as TGTGCTAGCAGCATTGGGACTACCACCGGGGAGCTGTTTTTT. Filled out from reference TRBV7-7 and TRBJ2-2, the complete variable domain reads GAGVSQSPRYKVTKRGQDVTLRCDPISSHATLYWYQQALGQGPEFLTYFNYEAQPDKSGLPSDRFSAERPEGSISTLTIQRTEQRDSAMYRCASSIGTTTGELFFGEGSRLTVL.

This clonotype was counted between two and nine times. The chain carries TRBV4-3 and TRBJ2-2; D remains ambiguous. V lost 4 bases and J lost 6, with 9 bases in between. This CDR3 has 13 amino acids. Germline V gives CDR1 LGHNA, CDR2 YSLEER. The chain's CDR3 is CASSPVVAGELFF. The CDR3, as DNA: TGCGCCAGCAGCCCGGTTGTAGCCGGGGAGCTGTTTTTT.

A few counts support this clonotype. The J gene is TRBJ2-7, the V gene TRBV20-1; either TRBD1 or TRBD2 may supply D (6 bases each). The V gene's germline CDR1 is DFQATT and CDR2 SNEGSKA (reference sequence). With 5 bases removed from V and 1 base from J, the gap between germline ends came to 15 bases. This CDR3 has 14 amino acids. CDR3 bases: TGCAGTGCTTCTGTCGGGGGCCCGTCCTACGAGCAGTACTTC. It encodes CSASVGGPSYEQYF.

CDR3 in DNA: TGTGCCAGCAGCCAACCCGGACAGAACGAGCAGTACTTC. Its translation: CASSQPGQNEQYF. The chain couples TRBV4-2 to TRBJ2-7; D perhaps matches TRBD1 (6 bases). CDR3 size: 13 residues. The germline V gene encodes CDR1 LGHNA and CDR2 YNFKEQ. V lost 2 bases and J lost 5, with 10 bases in between.

The rearrangement uses TRBV5-1 and TRBJ2-2; D is undetermined. This CDR3 has 14 residues. In germline, CDR1 is SGHRS, CDR2 YFSETQ. V lost 0 bases and J lost 7, with 10 bases in between. CDR3 loop: CASSLDRPVGELFF. In DNA form, the CDR3 reads TGCGCCAGCAGCTTGGACCGCCCTGTCGGGGAGCTGTTTTTT.

Only a few counts were recorded for this clonotype. The chain is built from TRBV12-3 or TRBV12-4 and TRBJ2-3, with 8 bases aligning to TRBD1. V was pared by 6 bases and J by 3 bases, with 11 bases of the junction left unmatched. CDR3 length: 16 amino acids. The CDR3 reads CASSLPTRTGTDTQYF. CDR3 in DNA: TGTGCCAGCAGCCTACCTACCAGGACAGGGACAGATACGCAGTATTTT.

The chain employs TRBV18 and TRBJ1-5; D remains ambiguous. Deletions cut 5 bases from V and 7 bases from J, with 12 bases between. CDR1 is KGHSH, CDR2 LQKENI, per germline. The length of the CDR3 is 13 residues. The CDR3 is CASSYSGPQPQHF. The CDR3 bases are TGTGCCAGCTCATATTCCGGGCCCCAGCCCCAGCATTTT.

This clonotype occurred a few times. The gene calls are TRBV2 and TRBJ1-5, with unresolved D. The V end was cut by 4 bases, the J end by 3 bases, with 13 bases between. The CDR3 is 15 amino acids. Looked up from germline, CDR1 is SNHLY and CDR2 is FYNNEI. CDR3 amino acids: CASSGSQATNQPQHF. CDR3 nucleotides: TGTGCCAGCAGTGGGAGCCAGGCAACCAATCAGCCCCAGCATTTT.

The J gene is TRBJ1-2, the V gene TRBV6-1; a weak D match, TRBD1 (6 bases). V lost 6 bases and J lost 3, with 11 bases in between. There are 13 residues in the CDR3. The germline gives CDR1 MNHNS, CDR2 SASEGT. CDR3 protein: CASRQGADYGYTF. The CDR3 coding sequence is TGTGCCAGCAGACAGGGAGCTGACTATGGCTACACCTTC.

V gene TRBV6-5 combines with J gene TRBJ2-1; 10 bases match TRBD2. Germline V gene sequence: CDR1 MNHEY, CDR2 SVGAGI. The CDR3 is 14 amino acids. V was clipped by 6 bases and J by 10 bases; unmatched bases: 9. CDR3: CASRASGGASEQFF. For the CDR3, the DNA is TGTGCCAGCAGAGCGAGCGGGGGGGCCTCGGAGCAGTTCTTC.

Only a few counts were recorded for this clonotype. The genes are TRBV7-2 and TRBJ2-1, with 10 positions matching TRBD2. The CDR3 length is 20 residues. The V gene end was trimmed by 0 bases and the J gene end by 1 base; junction bases not matched to a gene: 12. CDR1 is SGHTA, CDR2 FQGNSA, per germline. The chain's CDR3 is CASSLAQQASGGRSYNEQFF. CDR3 sequence (DNA): TGTGCCAGCAGCTTAGCTCAGCAAGCTAGCGGGGGCAGATCCTACAATGAGCAGTTCTTC.

This clonotype occurred a few times. J is TRBJ1-1 and V is TRBV2; D is unclear. The CDR3 is 12 residues long. Trimming took 7 bases from V and 1 from J, leaving 7 bases between them. CDR1 is SNHLY, CDR2 FYNNEI, per germline. CDR3 nucleotides: TGTGCCAGCAAGTATGGGAACACTGAAGCTTTCTTT. Protein product: CASKYGNTEAFF.

CDR3 in amino acids: CASRAGAGGAYEQYF. The DNA for the CDR3 is TGCGCCAGCAGGGCCGGGGCGGGGGGCGCCTACGAGCAGTACTTC. The chain recombines TRBV5-1 with TRBJ2-7, with 8 bases aligning to TRBD2. Per germline, CDR1 SGHRS and CDR2 YFSETQ. This CDR3 has 15 amino acids. Trimming took 5 bases from V and 2 from J; bases not matched to a gene: 9.

This clonotype was found many times. J is TRBJ2-7 and V is TRBV12-3 or TRBV12-4, with D tentatively TRBD1 or TRBD2 (5 bases each). The CDR3 is 12 residues long. V was trimmed by 3 bases and J by 4 bases, leaving 7 bases between them. CDR3 DNA: TGTGCCAGCAGTTTTGGGGGTTACGAGCAGTACTTC. Protein: CASSFGGYEQYF.

V and J are TRBV11-2 and TRBJ2-1; TRBD1 is a possible D gene (6 bases). CDR3 length: 16 residues. Germline V gene data show CDR1 as SGHAT and CDR2 as FQNNGV. V was cut by 5 bases and J by 3 bases, with 17 bases left in between. This chain's CDR3 is CASSVIQGLRYNEQFF. The CDR3 nucleotides read TGTGCCAGCAGCGTCATACAGGGTCTCCGCTACAATGAGCAGTTCTTC.

At least ten counts were recorded for this clonotype. The chain combines TRBV7-9 with TRBJ1-6; no clear D. Germline V gives CDR1 SEHNR, CDR2 FQNEAQ (reference sequence). This CDR3 is built from 13 residues. The V and J ends lost 6 bases and 8 bases respectively, with 11 bases between them. The CDR3 DNA sequence: TGTGCCAGCAGTTTGGGTCGGGATTCACCCCTCCACTTT. It codes for CASSLGRDSPLHF.

This clonotype was seen repeatedly, ten times or more. The V call is TRBV7-2, the J call TRBJ2-1, with 14 nucleotides matching TRBD2. The CDR3 is made up of 15 amino acids. The V segment lost 4 bases and the J segment 10 bases; nucleotides outside the gene matches: 6. Germline V gives CDR1 SGHTA, CDR2 FQGNSA. The CDR3 reads CASSSTSGGGREQFF. CDR3 nucleotide sequence: TGTGCCAGCAGCTCGACTAGCGGGGGGGGTCGGGAGCAGTTCTTC.

This clonotype occurred a few times. The chain uses TRBV28 and TRBJ2-1, with D possibly matching TRBD2 (6 bases). The CDR3 totals 16 residues. In germline, CDR1 is MDHEN, CDR2 SYDVKM. The germline V and J ends were trimmed by 3 bases and 0 bases, with 12 bases remaining between them. The CDR3 bases are TGTGCCAGCAGTTTCGGAGGGGCTCCCTCCTACAATGAGCAGTTCTTC. Protein sequence: CASSFGGAPSYNEQFF.

The chain uses TRBV28 and TRBJ2-5; the D gene could be TRBD1 or TRBD2 (5 bases each). CDR1 and CDR2 (germline): MDHEN, SYDVKM. This CDR3 comprises 13 residues. V shed 6 bases and J shed 5 bases, with 13 bases lying between them. CDR3 protein: CASRSGHKETQYF. CDR3 coding DNA: TGTGCCAGCAGGAGCGGACATAAGGAGACCCAGTACTTC.

The CDR3 DNA is TGCAGCGCCCTTAGCGGGAGGGCCTACGAGCAGTACTTC. It yields the protein CSALSGRAYEQYF. The gene calls are TRBV29-1 and TRBJ2-7; TRBD2 agrees at 11 bases. The germline gives CDR1 SQVTM, CDR2 ANQGSEA. The CDR3 totals 13 residues. With V trimmed by 7 bases and J by 2 bases, 4 bases remained unmatched.